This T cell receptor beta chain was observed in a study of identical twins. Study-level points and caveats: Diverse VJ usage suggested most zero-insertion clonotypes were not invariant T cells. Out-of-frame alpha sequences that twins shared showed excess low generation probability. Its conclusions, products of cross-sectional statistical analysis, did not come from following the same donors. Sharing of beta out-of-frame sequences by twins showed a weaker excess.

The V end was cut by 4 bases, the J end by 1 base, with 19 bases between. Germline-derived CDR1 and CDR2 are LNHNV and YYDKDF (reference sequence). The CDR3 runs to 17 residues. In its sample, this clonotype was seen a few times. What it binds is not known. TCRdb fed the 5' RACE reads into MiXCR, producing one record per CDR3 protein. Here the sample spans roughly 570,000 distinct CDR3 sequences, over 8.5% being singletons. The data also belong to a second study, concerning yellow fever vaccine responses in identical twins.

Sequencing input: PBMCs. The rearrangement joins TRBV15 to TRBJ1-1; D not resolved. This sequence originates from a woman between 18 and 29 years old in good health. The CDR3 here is CATSTTRVGSKNTEAFF. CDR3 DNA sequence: TGTGCCACCAGCACCACCCGGGTGGGGAGCAAGAACACTGAAGCTTTCTTT.